This T cell receptor beta chain is drawn from a study of tumor-infiltrating lymphocytes in primary liver carcinoma. Study-level information: Stage T1-T3 N0M0 tumors spanned roughly 4 to 11 cm. Notes on the study in general: For tumor-adjacent and tumor-blood pairs, overlap was less than that seen for tumor region pairs.

This clonotype has just a few counts. Its antigen is still unknown. The source material, 20-30 mg of unsorted bulk tissue, was used to co-extract RNA and DNA. Enrolled patients were chronically infected with HBV and treatment-naive. Synthesis of TCR beta cDNA was carried out from about 500 ng total RNA with a constant-region primer. Slightly modified ARM-PCR, run as three nested multiplex PCR rounds, produced the TCR beta libraries. The first two PCR rounds used TRBV1-TRBV30 forward primers with a C-beta reverse primer, approximately 11 cycles each. In TCRdb, the multiplex PCR reads were re-called with MiXCR into one record per CDR3 protein. The sample lists some 130,000 distinct CDR3 sequences; about two thirds were seen once. Germline CDR1 MDHEN, CDR2 SYDVKM. The CDR3 spans 15 residues.

Sequenced: tumor-adjacent normal liver tissue. The chain couples TRBV28 to TRBJ2-7; TRBD1 is a possible D gene (6 bases). This receptor was identified in a woman aged 60-75 years with primary liver carcinoma and hepatitis B virus infection. CDR3 sequence (DNA): TGTGTCATCAGTTTATGGGACAACCCGACCTACGAGCAGTACTTC. This sequence encodes CVISLWDNPTYEQYF.